Each of the 15 T cell receptor beta chains below was sequenced from the same sample in a study of tissue T cells after allogeneic stem cell transplantation. Data came from immunoSEQ multiplex PCR; TCRdb stores just in-frame clones and leaves some out. The table shows 5,500 to 8,000 clones, with about half occurring only once. Time point denoted: mouse harvest day 7 after allogeneic transplant. Each mouse received 10^7 T-cell-depleted marrow cells plus 10^6 splenic CD5+ T cells by tail vein. Sequenced: lymph node tissue. The receptors come from a female BALB/c mouse given C57BL/6 T cells with graft-versus-host disease after an allogeneic hematopoietic cell transplant.

Details on this clone: These gene names are mouse names. The read halts 1 residue ahead of the CDR3 end, with the missing end drawn from the germline J gene. The genes are TRBV1 and TRBJ2-1; 8 nucleotides line up with TRBD2. Germline CDR1 reads NSQYPW; CDR2 reads LRSPGD (reference sequence). This CDR3 comprises 14 residues. V was pared by 0 bases and J by 7 bases, with 2 bases of the junction left unmatched. The CDR3 here is CTCSADVGGAEQFF. The covered CDR3 bases are TGCACCTGCAGTGCAGATGTGGGGGGGGCTGAGCAGTTC.

This clone was detected only a few times. Gene names follow the mouse nomenclature. The sequence runs out 1 residue before the end of the CDR3; the remainder is reconstructed from the germline J gene. J is TRBJ1-6 and V is TRBV12-2; no reliable D call. TRBJ1-6 is an ORF; its function is uncertain. The CDR3 loop spans 12 amino acids. V shed 0 bases and J shed 5 bases, with 1 base lying between them. Germline assignment: CDR1 SGHLS and CDR2 HYDKME. The CDR3 spells CASSLHNSPLYF. The covered CDR3 bases are TGTGCCAGCTCTCTCCATAATTCGCCCCTCTAC.

On this clone itself: Gene names denote mouse genes. The sequenced fragment ends 1 residue before the CDR3 boundary, so the rest is inferred from the germline J gene. The chain uses TRBV23 and TRBJ2-5; the D call TRBD2 from the table was never checked on the DNA. Germline assignment: CDR1 KGHTA and CDR2 FQNQQP. The CDR3 sequence is 14 residues long. The part of the CDR3 DNA that was read is TGCTCCAGCAGTCAACCGGGACTGGGGGACACCCAGTAC. As protein: CSSSQPGLGDTQY. The entire CDR3 protein is CSSSQPGLGDTQYF.

As concerns this clone: These gene names are mouse names. The read stops 1 residue short of the end of the CDR3; the missing end is completed from the germline J gene. The chain has TRBV12-2 and TRBJ2-5; 7 bases map to TRBD2. The CDR3 is 14 amino acids. The J segment lost 3 bases and the V segment lost 2 bases, leaving 4 bases of the junction unmatched. Germline CDR1 is SGHLS and CDR2 is HYDKME. The CDR3 sequence: CASSPGLAQDTQYF. CDR3 DNA (partial): TGTGCCAGCTCTCCCGGACTGGCGCAAGACACCCAGTAC.

As for this clone: Gene and germline names: mouse. The sequenced fragment ends 1 residue before the CDR3 boundary, so the rest is inferred from the germline J gene. The chain is built from TRBV1 and TRBJ1-1; D is possibly TRBD1 (5 bases). With 4 bases removed from V and 0 bases from J, the gap between germline ends came to 9 bases. The CDR3 is 14 amino acids. Germline V gene sequence: CDR1 NSQYPW, CDR2 LRSPGD (reference sequence). The DNA read from the CDR3 is TGCACCTGCAGTGAGACAGTTGCAAACACAGAAGTCTTC. The encoded protein is CTCSETVANTEVF. In full, the CDR3 reads CTCSETVANTEVFF.

Remarks on this clone: The germline and genes are mouse ones. The sequenced fragment ends 1 residue before the CDR3 boundary, so the rest is inferred from the germline J gene. The chain joins TRBV19 to TRBJ2-4; TRBD1 aligns across 9 bases. V lost 4 bases and J lost 0; bases outside the gene matches: 6. From germline, CDR1 is FNHDT and CDR2 SITEND (reference sequence). CDR3 size: 16 residues. Partial CDR3 DNA: TGTGCCAGCAGTCTCCGGGACAGGGCTAGTCAAAACACCTTGTAC. It encodes CASSLRDRASQNTLY. The full CDR3 reads CASSLRDRASQNTLYF.

In regard to this clone: Each gene name is a mouse one. Coverage ceases 1 residue before the CDR3 finishes, and the germline J gene fills in the end. This chain links TRBV3 with TRBJ1-3; 8 bases match TRBD1. The CDR3 sequence is 16 residues long. V shed 3 bases, J shed 0 bases, and the junction held 4 bases outside the gene matches. CDR1 and CDR2 from the germline V gene are SNHLY and FYNGKV (reference sequence). CDR3 bases read: TGTGCCAGCAGCTTGGGACAGGCATATTCTGGAAATACGCTCTAT. As protein: CASSLGQAYSGNTLY. The entire CDR3 protein reads CASSLGQAYSGNTLYF.

This clone was observed a handful of times. Mouse germline and gene names are used. Coverage ceases 1 residue before the CDR3 finishes, and the germline J gene fills in the end. This sequence joins TRBV13-2 and TRBJ2-7; TRBD2 aligns across 7 bases. The CDR3 runs to 13 residues. From germline, CDR1 is NNHNN and CDR2 SYGAGS (reference sequence). The J segment lost 4 bases and the V segment lost 1 base, leaving 2 bases of the junction unmatched. CDR3 loop: CASGDKLGYEQYF. The covered CDR3 bases are TGTGCCAGCGGTGATAAACTGGGGTATGAACAGTAC.

Comment on this clone: Any gene name here is a mouse gene name. The CDR3 end is not reached by the read, which stops 1 residue before it; the germline J gene fills it in. This chain connects TRBV15 to TRBJ2-4; D may be TRBD1 or TRBD2 (5 bases each). V was trimmed by 5 bases and J by 0 bases, leaving 6 bases between them. The germline V gene has CDR1 SGHND and CDR2 FRSKSL. The CDR3 contains 13 residues. The CDR3 protein is CASSGDSQNTLYF. CDR3 DNA, as far as it was read: TGTGCCAGCAGTGGGGACAGTCAAAACACCTTGTAC.

Notes on this clone: The germline and genes are mouse ones. The read gets to within 1 residue of the CDR3 end, and the germline J gene fills in the rest. This chain uses TRBV12-1 with TRBJ2-7, with 10 bases lining up with TRBD2. The length of the CDR3 is 14 residues. Looked up from germline, CDR1 is SGHSN and CDR2 is HYEKVE. The V gene end was trimmed by 6 bases and the J gene end by 3 bases; junction bases not matched to a gene: 7. The CDR3 DNA, read in part, is TGTGCCAGCAGCTTAGGGACTGGGGTCTATGAACAGTAC. Protein product: CASSLGTGVYEQY. The full CDR3 reads CASSLGTGVYEQYF.

This clone was counted between two and nine times. Genes here carry mouse names. The CDR3 end lies 1 residue beyond the end of the read and is filled in from the germline J gene. The J gene is TRBJ1-4, the V gene TRBV26; D not certain. Trimming took off 0 bases at V and 6 bases at J, with 5 bases between the two ends. CDR3 size: 13 residues. CDR1 is KGHPV and CDR2 is FQNQEV in the germline V gene (reference sequence). The covered CDR3 bases are TGTGCCAGCAGTCTGTCGTGGGACGAAAGATTATTT. This encodes CASSLSWDERLF. The CDR3 in its entirety is CASSLSWDERLFF.

About this clone itself: Mouse names are used for the genes. The read comes to an end 1 residue before the CDR3 does, leaving the germline J gene to fill in the end. This sequence joins TRBV16 and TRBJ1-1, with 7 positions matching TRBD1. The germline gives CDR1 SGHSA, CDR2 FRNQAP. The V and J ends lost 1 base and 7 bases, in that order; junction bases with no gene match: 3. The CDR3 loop spans 13 amino acids. CDR3 region: CASSLAAGGEVFF. CDR3 DNA, as far as it was read: TGTGCAAGCAGCTTAGCGGCAGGGGGAGAAGTCTTC.

Note on this clone: Gene labels here are mouse ones. The sequence runs out 1 residue before the end of the CDR3; the remainder is reconstructed from the germline J gene. This chain uses TRBV12-1 with TRBJ2-5; 9 bases line up with TRBD1. Trimming removed 2 bases from V and 6 bases from J; junction bases left unmatched: 2. This CDR3 has 13 residues. The germline V gene encodes CDR1 SGHSN and CDR2 HYEKVE. The part of the CDR3 DNA that was read is TGTGCCAGCTCTCGACAGGGGGGCGACACCCAGTAC. It encodes CASSRQGGDTQY. The entire CDR3 reads CASSRQGGDTQYF.

Note on this clone: These gene names are mouse names. The read comes to an end 1 residue before the CDR3 does, leaving the germline J gene to fill in the end. The chain employs TRBV26 and TRBJ1-1, with 7 bases fitting TRBD1. Germline V gives CDR1 KGHPV, CDR2 FQNQEV (reference sequence). The length of the CDR3 is 12 residues. The V and J ends lost 0 bases and 10 bases, in that order; junction bases with no gene match: 2. Partial CDR3 DNA: TGTGCCAGCAGTCTGTCAGGGGGCAGAGTCTTC. This encodes CASSLSGGRVF. The whole CDR3 protein reads CASSLSGGRVFF.

For this clone: The gene names here belong to mouse. The read stops 1 residue short of the end of the CDR3; the missing end is completed from the germline J gene. V is TRBV12-1 and J is TRBJ2-4, with TRBD2 identical over 10 bases. From germline, CDR1 is SGHSN and CDR2 HYEKVE. The V and J ends lost 2 bases and 0 bases, in that order; junction bases with no gene match: 1. CDR3 length: 15 amino acids. Partial CDR3 DNA: TGTGCCAGCTCTCGGGGACTGGGGAGTCAAAACACCTTGTAC. It translates to CASSRGLGSQNTLY. The CDR3, in full, reads CASSRGLGSQNTLYF.